This passage covers 20 T cell receptor beta chains from one sample sequenced in a study of blood T cell repertoires in COVID-19. Libraries were prepared by immunoSEQ multiplex PCR; TCRdb keeps only in-frame clonotypes and omits some of them. In the table there are a few hundred thousand clones, around 87% of which are singletons. The sequencing sample was made of PBMCs or T cells enriched from blood (not recorded which). The receptors derive from a woman aged 18-29 years with acute COVID-19.

CDR3 region: CASRQAGGDNYGYTF. In DNA form, the CDR3 reads TGTGCCAGCAGGCAAGCTGGGGGGGATAACTATGGCTACACCTTC. J is TRBJ1-2 and V is TRBV11-2, with D possibly being TRBD1 (5 bases). Germline CDR1 is SGHAT and CDR2 is FQNNGV. The CDR3 has 15 residues. Deletions cut 6 bases from V and 1 base from J, with 15 bases between.

The V and J genes are TRBV5-8 and TRBJ1-2; possible D gene TRBD1, 6 bases. The CDR3 has 16 residues. The germline V gene has CDR1 SGHTS and CDR2 YDEGEE. V was cut by 2 bases and J by 4 bases, with 18 bases left in between. The CDR3 DNA reads as TGTGCCAGCAGCTTCAGGGGCACCCTTCTATTCTATGGCTACACCTTC. This encodes CASSFRGTLLFYGYTF.

This rearrangement joins TRBV5-1 to TRBJ2-4, with 11 bases aligning to TRBD2. J was trimmed by 11 bases and V by 0 bases; bases with no gene match: 1. The CDR3 runs to 13 residues. Germline lookup yields CDR1 SGHRS and CDR2 YFSETQ. This CDR3 is CASSLAGLAVQYF. The CDR3 coding sequence is TGCGCCAGCAGCTTGGCGGGACTAGCGGTTCAGTACTTC.

V and J are TRBV6-5 and TRBJ1-2, with D maybe TRBD1 (6 bases). This CDR3 has 15 residues. The germline V and J ends were trimmed by 0 bases and 3 bases, with 11 bases remaining between them. Germline CDR1 reads MNHEY; CDR2 reads SVGAGI. The CDR3 DNA follows: TGTGCCAGCAGTTACTCAGCCAGGGGAGACTATGGCTACACCTTC. Amino acids: CASSYSARGDYGYTF.

The V and J genes are TRBV4-1 and TRBJ2-5; D might be TRBD2 (6 bases). The germline V gene has CDR1 MGHRA and CDR2 YSYEKL. The CDR3 runs 13 residues. Trimming took 5 bases from V and 2 from J, leaving 9 bases between them. In DNA, the CDR3 is TGCGCCAGCAGCAAGGGACTGCAAGAGACCCAGTACTTC. Encoded protein: CASSKGLQETQYF.

The chain combines TRBV19 with TRBJ2-5; D is possibly TRBD2 (5 bases). In germline, CDR1 is LNHDA, CDR2 SQIVND (reference sequence). The V gene lost 6 bases and the J gene lost 4 bases, with 15 bases spanning the gap. The CDR3 runs 14 residues. The CDR3 nucleotides read TGTGCCAGTAGGGCGCGGGCAGATGGAGAGACCCAGTACTTC. This gives the protein CASRARADGETQYF.

The V call is TRBV30, the J call TRBJ2-5, with D possibly being TRBD2 (5 bases). Germline CDR1 and CDR2: GTSNPN and SVGIG (reference sequence). The CDR3 runs 12 residues. V was clipped by 4 bases and J by 3 bases, with 9 bases between them. CDR3 sequence reads: CAWINGEETQYF. The CDR3 DNA reads as TGTGCCTGGATCAACGGGGAAGAGACCCAGTACTTC.

This chain joins TRBV5-1 and TRBJ2-7; the match to TRBD2 covers 7 bases. This CDR3 spans 16 amino acids. Germline loops: CDR1 SGHRS, CDR2 YFSETQ. J lost 2 bases, V lost 0 bases, and 8 bases had no gene match. Written as DNA, the CDR3 is TGCGCCAGCAGCTTGGCCGGTAGCGGGCCGACCTACGAGCAGTACTTC. Residues: CASSLAGSGPTYEQYF.

The chain uses TRBV18 and TRBJ2-7; perhaps TRBD2 as D (5 bases). V shed 3 bases and J shed 2 bases, with 14 bases lying between them. The germline V gene encodes CDR1 KGHSH and CDR2 LQKENI. The CDR3 contains 15 residues. The CDR3 DNA follows: TGTGCCAGCTCACCGCCGGGAAAAGGGCCCTACGAGCAGTACTTC. Translating gives CASSPPGKGPYEQYF.

The J gene is TRBJ1-3, the V gene TRBV6-5, with 9 bases lining up with TRBD1. Trimming removed 5 bases from V and 5 bases from J; junction bases left unmatched: 1. CDR1 is MNHEY and CDR2 is SVGAGI in the germline V gene. The CDR3 extends over 13 amino acids. CDR3 sequence: CASSTGGRNTIYF. Written as DNA, the CDR3 is TGTGCCAGCAGTACAGGGGGCCGAAACACCATATATTTT.

V is TRBV19 and J is TRBJ1-3, with 9 bases that match TRBD1. The length of the CDR3 is 16 residues. Looked up from germline, CDR1 is LNHDA and CDR2 is SQIVND (reference sequence). V was pared by 5 bases and J by 3 bases, with 8 bases of the junction left unmatched. The CDR3 is CASSSAQGAVGNTIYF. The CDR3 coding sequence is TGTGCCAGTAGTTCGGCACAGGGGGCGGTTGGAAACACCATATATTTT.

This sequence joins TRBV2 and TRBJ2-1; D not resolved. This CDR3 comprises 15 residues. Germline assignment: CDR1 SNHLY and CDR2 FYNNEI. The germline V and J ends were trimmed by 6 bases and 6 bases, with 18 bases remaining between them. In DNA form, the CDR3 reads TGTGCCAGCAGGTCCCCCGGCCCTAGGATCAATGAGCAGTTCTTC. Translated: CASRSPGPRINEQFF.

This chain connects TRBV5-1 to TRBJ1-2; possible D gene TRBD1, 5 bases. The length of the CDR3 is 13 residues. The ends were cut back, 0 bases at V and 6 bases at J, with 9 bases in the middle. Germline V gene data show CDR1 as SGHRS and CDR2 as YFSETQ. CDR3 sequence: CASSLGGANGYTF. CDR3 nucleotides: TGCGCCAGCAGCTTGGGGGGCGCAAATGGCTACACCTTC.

The chain is built from TRBV7-9 and TRBJ1-4; weak D call: TRBD1 (6 bases). The germline V gene encodes CDR1 SEHNR and CDR2 FQNEAQ (reference sequence). The V end was cut by 7 bases, the J end by 5 bases, with 8 bases between. The CDR3 has 12 amino acids. In nucleotides, the CDR3 is TGTGCCAGCACCAGGGGCAATGAAAAACTGTTTTTT. This encodes CASTRGNEKLFF. Combining the CDR3 with reference TRBV7-9 and TRBJ1-4 gives the whole variable domain DTGVSQNPRHKITKRGQNVTFRCDPISEHNRLYWYRQTLGQGPEFLTYFQNEAQLEKSRLLSDRFSAERPKGSFSTLEIQRTEQGDSAMYLCASTRGNEKLFFGSGTQLSVL.

This chain connects TRBV19 to TRBJ2-5; tentative D call: TRBD2 (6 bases). The CDR3 sequence is 14 residues long. The ends were cut back, 1 base at V and 4 bases at J, with 10 bases in the middle. The germline V gene has CDR1 LNHDA and CDR2 SQIVND (reference sequence). CDR3 nucleotides: TGTGCCAGTAGTATAGGAGGAGGGCTAGAGACCCAGTACTTC. The encoded protein is CASSIGGGLETQYF.

V gene TRBV2 combines with J gene TRBJ2-7; perhaps TRBD1 as D (5 bases). The CDR3 length is 13 residues. Trimming left V 9 bases short and J 2 bases short, with 14 bases between. Germline values: CDR1 SNHLY, CDR2 FYNNEI. This CDR3 is CASLRDPTYEQYF. CDR3 DNA: TGTGCCAGTCTCAGGGATCCCACCTACGAGCAGTACTTC.

This chain joins TRBV10-3 and TRBJ1-2; perhaps TRBD1 as D (6 bases). Deletions cut 4 bases from V and 5 bases from J, with 11 bases between. The germline gives CDR1 ENHRY, CDR2 SYGVKD. This CDR3 spans 13 amino acids. The CDR3 sequence is CAISGQALYGYTF. CDR3 nucleotides: TGTGCCATCAGTGGACAGGCCCTTTATGGCTACACCTTC.

The V call is TRBV20-1, the J call TRBJ1-1; TRBD1 matches 8 bases. V was clipped by 5 bases and J by 10 bases; unmatched bases: 6. Germline V lookup: CDR1 DFQATT, CDR2 SNEGSKA (reference sequence). The CDR3 is 11 residues long. In DNA, the CDR3 is TGCAGTGCTGAGACACAGGGGGGAGCTTTCTTT. Amino acid sequence: CSAETQGGAFF.

The chain employs TRBV24-1 and TRBJ2-2; no firm D call. V was shortened by 9 bases and J by 6 bases, with 10 bases between the two germline ends. Per the germline V gene, CDR1 is KGHDR and CDR2 is SFDVKD. The CDR3 has 12 amino acids. CDR3 sequence (DNA): TGTGCCACCGCGGAGTTTCCCGGGGAGCTGTTTTTT. The encoded protein is CATAEFPGELFF.

The chain employs TRBV4-1 and TRBJ1-2; 11 positions agree with TRBD1. After removal of 0 bases from V and 5 bases from J, the junction contained 8 bases not matched to a gene. The CDR3 extends over 17 amino acids. Germline V lookup: CDR1 MGHRA, CDR2 YSYEKL. CDR3 sequence reads: CASSQDIKGQGGYGYTF. DNA for the CDR3: TGCGCCAGCAGCCAAGATATAAAGGGACAGGGGGGTTATGGCTACACCTTC.